This T cell receptor (beta chain) is from a study of beta chain features in type 1 diabetes. Every participating donor gave one draw, a heparinised blood sample averaging approximately 110 mL. Sorting based on CD45RO/CCR7/CD25/CD127/CD95/CD27 separated CD4+ naive, central memory, regulatory and stem cell-like memory cells. Regarding the study as a whole: Sequencing from cDNA could over-represent high-TCR-expressing cells. A closer apparent resemblance between naive, central memory and Treg TCRB repertoires was seen in patients than in healthy donors.

Germline assignment: CDR1 MDHEN and CDR2 SYDVKM. Trimming took 6 bases from V and 4 from J, leaving 12 bases between them. This CDR3 comprises 13 residues. The study reverse transcribed the entire isolated RNA, so it sequenced expressed TCRB transcripts. Data came from immunoSEQ multiplex PCR; TCRdb stores just in-frame clones and leaves some out. The repertoire holds about 290,000 clones, with around 7.8% as singletons. In regard to this clone: What it recognizes is unknown.

The chain recombines TRBV28 with TRBJ1-1, with a tentative D call TRBD1 (6 bases). This receptor was taken from a woman between 18 and 29 years old in good health. The sequencing sample was made of central memory CD4+ T cells from blood. CDR3: CASRSGGGTEAFF. DNA of the CDR3: TGTGCCAGCAGGTCTGGAGGGGGCACTGAAGCTTTCTTT.